Shown below are 5 T cell receptor beta chains from a single sample sequenced in a study of vaccination and CD4 T cells after COVID-19. These receptors have no identified antigens. The study sequenced cultured CD4+ T cell DNA using the Oncomine TCR Beta short-read assay. TCRdb processed the PCR reads anew with MiXCR; each CDR3 protein has one entry. The profile covers about 13,000 distinct CDR3 sequences, with about 43% appearing a single time and around an eighth taken by the ten largest. Stated treatment: approximately nine-day PBMC culture with coronavirus spike peptide pools or control peptides (ViraFEST assay). Specimen: CD4+ T cells from blood, cultured in vitro. The receptors stem from a human donor who had recovered from COVID-19.

This clonotype was found a few times. This chain connects TRBV20-1 to TRBJ2-3; 8 bases align to TRBD2. This CDR3 has 16 amino acids. The germline gives CDR1 DFQATT, CDR2 SNEGSKA (reference sequence). V shed 5 bases and J 2 bases; nucleotides not matched to a gene: 12. Written as DNA, the CDR3 is TGCAGTGCTCTAGATCCCGCGGGACTAGACACAGATACGCAGTATTTT. It specifies CSALDPAGLDTDTQYF.

This clonotype was seen a single time. This rearrangement joins TRBV10-3 to TRBJ2-7, with D perhaps matching TRBD1 (5 bases). CDR3 length: 13 residues. Germline V gene data show CDR1 as ENHRY and CDR2 as SYGVKD. Trimming removed 6 bases from V and 5 bases from J, with 14 bases in between. In DNA form, the CDR3 reads TGTGCCATCAGGGAAGGGGTGAGGCACGAGCAGTACTTC. Amino acids: CAIREGVRHEQYF.

This rearrangement joins TRBV6-5 to TRBJ2-1, with D possibly being TRBD2 (6 bases). CDR3 length equals 15 residues. Germline V gene sequence: CDR1 MNHEY, CDR2 SVGAGI. The V end was cut by 4 bases, the J end by 3 bases, with 13 bases between. DNA for the CDR3: TGTGCCAGCAGTTTAGCTGCGGACTACTACAATGAGCAGTTCTTC. It translates to CASSLAADYYNEQFF.

There are a few counts of this clonotype. The chain recombines TRBV7-2 with TRBJ2-2, with D possibly TRBD2 on 6 matching bases. Trimming stripped 1 base from V and 13 bases from J, with 16 bases between. Germline V CDR1 and CDR2: SGHTA, FQGNSA. The CDR3 covers 14 residues. CDR3 in amino acids: CASSLDGRDRGLFF. The CDR3 DNA sequence: TGTGCCAGCAGCTTAGATGGGCGGGATAGGGGGCTGTTTTTT.

V is TRBV6-1 and J is TRBJ2-7, with TRBD2 matching 10 bases. In germline, CDR1 is MNHNS, CDR2 SASEGT. This CDR3 comprises 17 residues. With 7 bases clipped from V and 3 bases from J, the junction kept 15 bases outside the gene matches. This CDR3 is CASKRTSGGAGGYEQYF. CDR3 in DNA: TGTGCCAGCAAAAGGACTAGCGGAGGAGCTGGGGGCTACGAGCAGTACTTC.